This T cell receptor beta chain originates from a study of blood T cell repertoires in COVID-19. Study background: Samples of COVID-19 (acute and convalescent) were obtained from the United States, Italy and Spain. PBMCs, B-cell-depleted T cells, or T cells were the source of the cDNA or gDNA that made up the material.

V lost 8 bases and J lost 0, with 10 bases in between. The CDR3 sequence is 13 residues long. CDR1 is MDHEN and CDR2 is SYDVKM in the germline V gene. In the original workflow: The assay estimated nucleated cells by amplifying reference gene primers. Using immunoSEQ multiplex PCR, the repertoire was profiled, and TCRdb retains in-frame clones only, with some absent. That table is the source of V, J and clone size, and D and trimming were worked out from the DNA. The sample yields some 200,000 clones, approximately 81% seen once. Seattle patients were enrolled while actively infected and followed longitudinally.

Sequencing was done on a sample of peripheral blood. This TCR came from a woman older than 75 with COVID-19, enrolled during active disease. The chain recombines TRBV28 with TRBJ1-2, with a possible D match to TRBD1 (5 bases). As DNA, the CDR3 is TGTGCCAGCTCAGGGTTAACTAACTATGGCTACACCTTC. Encoded protein: CASSGLTNYGYTF.